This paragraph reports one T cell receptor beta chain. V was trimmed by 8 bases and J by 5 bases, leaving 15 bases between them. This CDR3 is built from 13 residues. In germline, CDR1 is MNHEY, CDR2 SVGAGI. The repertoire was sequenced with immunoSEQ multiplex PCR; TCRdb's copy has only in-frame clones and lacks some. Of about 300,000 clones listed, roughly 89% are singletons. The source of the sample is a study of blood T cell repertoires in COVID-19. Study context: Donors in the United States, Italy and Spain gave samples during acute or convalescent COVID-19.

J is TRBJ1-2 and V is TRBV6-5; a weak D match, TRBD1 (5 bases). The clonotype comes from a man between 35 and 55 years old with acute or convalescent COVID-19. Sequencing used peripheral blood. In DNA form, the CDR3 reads TGTGCCAGCCAGGTGGGGCGCGGATATGGCTACACCTTC. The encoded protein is CASQVGRGYGYTF.